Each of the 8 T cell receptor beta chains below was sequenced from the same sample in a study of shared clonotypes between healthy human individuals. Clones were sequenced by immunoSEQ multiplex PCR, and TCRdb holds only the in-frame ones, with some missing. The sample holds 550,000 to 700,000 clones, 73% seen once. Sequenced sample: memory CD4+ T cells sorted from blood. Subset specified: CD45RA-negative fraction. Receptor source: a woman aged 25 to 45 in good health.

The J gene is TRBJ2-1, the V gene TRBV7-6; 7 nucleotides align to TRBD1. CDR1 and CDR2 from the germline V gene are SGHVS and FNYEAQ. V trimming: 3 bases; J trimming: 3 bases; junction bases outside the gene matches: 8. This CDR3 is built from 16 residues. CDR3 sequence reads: CASSLRGQGIYNEQFF. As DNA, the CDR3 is TGTGCCAGCAGCTTGAGGGGGCAGGGCATCTACAATGAGCAGTTCTTC.

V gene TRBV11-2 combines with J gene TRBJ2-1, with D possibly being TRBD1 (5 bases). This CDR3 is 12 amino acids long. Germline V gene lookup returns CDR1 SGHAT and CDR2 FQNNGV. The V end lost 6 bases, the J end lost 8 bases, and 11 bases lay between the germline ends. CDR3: CASRGQMDEQFF. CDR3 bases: TGTGCCAGCAGGGGGCAGATGGATGAGCAGTTCTTC.

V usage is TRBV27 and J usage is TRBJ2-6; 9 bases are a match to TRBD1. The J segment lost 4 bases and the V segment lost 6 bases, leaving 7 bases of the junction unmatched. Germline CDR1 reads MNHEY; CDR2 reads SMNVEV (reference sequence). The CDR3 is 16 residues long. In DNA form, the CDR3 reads TGTGCCAGCAGCAAGGGACAGGGTATGGGGGCCAACGTCCTGACTTTC. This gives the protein CASSKGQGMGANVLTF. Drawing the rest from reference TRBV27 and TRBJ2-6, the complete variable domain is EAQVTQNPRYLITVTGKKLTVTCSQNMNHEYMSWYRQDPGLGLRQIYYSMNVEVTDKGDVPEGYKVSRKEKRNFPLILESPSPNQTSLYFCASSKGQGMGANVLTFGAGSRLTVL.

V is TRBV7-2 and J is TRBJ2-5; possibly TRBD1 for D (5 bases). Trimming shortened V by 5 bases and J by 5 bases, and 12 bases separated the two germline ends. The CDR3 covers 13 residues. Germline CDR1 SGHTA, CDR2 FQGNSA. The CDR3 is CASSPLGRETQYF. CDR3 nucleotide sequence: TGTGCCAGCAGCCCCTTGGGGCGTGAGACCCAGTACTTC. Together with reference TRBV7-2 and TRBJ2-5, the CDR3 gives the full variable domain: GAGVSQSPSNKVTEKGKDVELRCDPISGHTALYWYRQSLGQGLEFLIYFQGNSAPDKSGLPSDRFSAERTGGSVSTLTIQRTQQEDSAVYLCASSPLGRETQYFGPGTRLLVL.

CDR3 sequence: CASSVGRSLPEAFF. CDR3 in DNA: TGTGCCAGCAGTGTAGGCCGGTCATTGCCTGAAGCTTTCTTT. This chain connects TRBV6-1 to TRBJ1-1; D is unclear. Germline V lookup: CDR1 MNHNS, CDR2 SASEGT. CDR3 length: 14 residues. The V gene lost 4 bases and the J gene lost 6 bases, with 15 bases spanning the gap.

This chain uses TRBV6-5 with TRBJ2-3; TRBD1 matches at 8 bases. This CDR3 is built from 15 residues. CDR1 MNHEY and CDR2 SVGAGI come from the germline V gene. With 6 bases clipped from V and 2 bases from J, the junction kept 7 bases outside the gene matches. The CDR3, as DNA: TGTGCCAGCAGACCTCAGGGGGCCCTCACAGATACGCAGTATTTT. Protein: CASRPQGALTDTQYF.

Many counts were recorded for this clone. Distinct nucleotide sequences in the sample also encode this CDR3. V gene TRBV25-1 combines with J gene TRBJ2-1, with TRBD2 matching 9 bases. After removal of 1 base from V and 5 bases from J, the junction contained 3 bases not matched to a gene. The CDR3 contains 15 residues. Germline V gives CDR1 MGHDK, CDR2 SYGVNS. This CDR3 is CASSESLAGDNEQFF. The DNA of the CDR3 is TGTGCCAGCAGTGAATCATTAGCGGGGGACAATGAGCAGTTCTTC.

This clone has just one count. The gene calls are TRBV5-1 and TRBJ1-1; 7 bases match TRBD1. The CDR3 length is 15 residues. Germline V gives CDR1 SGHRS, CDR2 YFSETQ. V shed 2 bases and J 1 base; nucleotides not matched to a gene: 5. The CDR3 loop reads CASSFPGTANTEAFF. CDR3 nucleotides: TGCGCCAGCAGCTTTCCCGGGACAGCGAACACTGAAGCTTTCTTT.